This T cell receptor (beta chain) is drawn from a study of T-cell reconstitution after alpha-beta-depleted transplantation in children. V was shortened by 5 bases and J by 4 bases, with 7 bases between the two germline ends. The germline V gene encodes CDR1 SNHLY and CDR2 FYNNEI. The CDR3 consists of 12 residues. During its preparation, the TCRbeta library received unique molecular identifiers. TCRdb fed the PCR reads into MiXCR, producing one record per CDR3 protein. The sample gives over 85,000 distinct CDR3 sequences, approximately 6% of which show up once; roughly 6.1% is in the top ten. This clonotype occurred a few times.

The sequenced sample was PBMCs, mostly from graft donor cells, obtained 60 days after TCRalphabeta/CD19-depleted stem cell transplant. The source of this sequence is a female patient aged 2-15 years who had a stem cell transplant for Fanconi anemia, so the T cells may come from the graft donor. The rearrangement uses TRBV2 and TRBJ2-3, with D unresolved. CDR3: CASSWGSDTQYF. The CDR3 nucleotides read TGTGCCAGCAGTTGGGGTTCAGATACGCAGTATTTT.